The entry that follows covers one T cell receptor (beta chain) sequence. Its target is unknown. Exclusion applied to patients with autoimmune disease history or systemic immunosuppression. CDR1 SGHAT and CDR2 FQNNGV come from the germline V gene. Trimming removed 1 base at V and 7 bases at J, with 5 bases between. The CDR3 spans 12 residues. The data were taken from a study of OX40 agonist ivuxolimab in advanced cancers. The protocol was immunoSEQ multiplex PCR, while the TCRdb copy is restricted to in-frame clones and leaves out a portion. The sample has roughly 67,000 clones, 85% to 95% seen once. Study-wide findings and caveats: Partly responding patients at 0.1-3.0 mg/kg showed some of the smallest clonal expansion.

This clonotype was obtained from an adult with an advanced solid tumor such as melanoma, head and neck, liver or kidney cancer. The sample consisted of CD4+ or CD8+ T cells sorted from blood, taken in a trial of the OX40 agonist ivuxolimab. V and J are TRBV11-2 and TRBJ2-1; D is uncertain. Here the CDR3 DNA reads TGTGCCAGCAGCTTAGCACTTAATGAGCAGTTCTTC. This translates into CASSLALNEQFF.